This TCR beta chain was captured in a study of Ad26.COV2.S vaccination and SARS-CoV-2 variants. The wider study: This donor came from the COV1001 trial of Ad26.COV2.S. Once or twice, 56 days apart, Ad26.COV2.S was delivered intramuscularly. Whole-study findings and limits: Comparable non-spike TCR breadth was observed in vaccine and placebo recipients.

Treatment given: 15 to 20 received Ad26.COV2.S at low or high dose, single or two shots; a few received placebo; per-sample allocation not given. Samples came from day 63 after the first vaccine or placebo injection. This person who donated was an adult of 18-55 years in Boston. The germline V and J ends were trimmed by 4 bases and 6 bases, with 8 bases remaining between them. CDR1 is SGHNT, CDR2 YYREEE, per germline (reference sequence). The CDR3 covers 12 residues. The assay was immunoSEQ multiplex PCR, and TCRdb's table has in-frame clones only and misses some. The sample yields 350,000 to 500,000 clones, 85% to 90% seen once. As for this clone: The target antigen is unknown.

The V and J genes are TRBV5-4 and TRBJ2-1; D gene unclear. The TCR was taken from a person aged 18 to 65 who received the Ad26.COV2.S COVID-19 vaccine or a placebo. The sequenced sample was peripheral blood, obtained in a trial of Ad26.COV2.S vaccine versus placebo. CDR3 coding DNA: TGTGCCAGCAGCCTCCCGGGCAATGAGCAGTTCTTC. Translation: CASSLPGNEQFF.